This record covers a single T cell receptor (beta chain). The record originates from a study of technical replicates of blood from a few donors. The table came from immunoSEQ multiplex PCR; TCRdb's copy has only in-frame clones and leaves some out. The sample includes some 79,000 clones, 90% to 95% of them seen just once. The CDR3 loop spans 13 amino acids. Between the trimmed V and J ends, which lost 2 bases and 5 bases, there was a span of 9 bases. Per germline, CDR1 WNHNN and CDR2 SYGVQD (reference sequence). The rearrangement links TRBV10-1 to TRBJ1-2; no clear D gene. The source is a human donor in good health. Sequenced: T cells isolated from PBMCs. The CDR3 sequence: CASSEATPYGYTF. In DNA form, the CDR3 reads TGCGCCAGCAGTGAGGCGACTCCTTATGGCTACACCTTC.